These 24 T cell receptor beta chains came from one sample sequenced in a study of response to subunit inactivated influenza vaccine. Each CDR3 protein gets one entry after TCRdb re-called the RT-PCR reads with MiXCR. This table holds 590,000 or so distinct CDR3 sequences, 14% found once. Specimen: PBMCs from blood, collected 14 days before vaccination. These receptors were taken from a man between 50 and 59 years old who received an inactivated influenza vaccine.

The J gene is TRBJ2-7, the V gene TRBV28; TRBD1 or TRBD2 may be the D gene (5 bases each). Trimming pared 1 base from V and 3 bases from J, leaving 13 bases between. Germline CDR1 reads MDHEN; CDR2 reads SYDVKM. CDR3 length: 15 amino acids. In DNA, the CDR3 is TGTGCCAGCAGTTTATCCCTCGGGGCGGGCTACGAGCAGTACTTC. It codes for CASSLSLGAGYEQYF.

This clonotype is a singleton in its sample. CDR3 sequence reads: CASSPGLAGAIAYNEQFF. The CDR3 DNA sequence: TGTGCCAGCAGCCCCGGACTAGCGGGGGCCATTGCCTACAATGAGCAGTTCTTC. The V gene is TRBV11-2, the J gene TRBJ2-1; TRBD2 matches 13 bases. The CDR3 is made up of 18 amino acids. Germline lookup yields CDR1 SGHAT and CDR2 FQNNGV. Trimming at V came to 5 bases and at J to 2 bases, leaving 9 bases not matched to a gene.

This chain joins TRBV11-2 and TRBJ2-4; D is unresolved. V lost 1 base, J lost 7 bases, and 8 bases lay in between. CDR3 length: 13 amino acids. Germline CDR1 and CDR2: SGHAT and FQNNGV. CDR3 sequence reads: CASSLGPVNIQYF. CDR3 DNA: TGTGCCAGCAGCTTAGGACCAGTGAACATTCAGTACTTC.

The rearrangement links TRBV4-3 to TRBJ1-2, with 9 positions matching TRBD1. The CDR3 has 15 amino acids. The germline CDR1 and CDR2 sequences are LGHNA and YSLEER. The V and J ends lost 1 base and 5 bases, in that order; junction bases with no gene match: 5. CDR3 in DNA: TGCGCCAGCAGCCAAGCTACAGGGGGCTGGTATGGCTACACCTTC. The encoded protein is CASSQATGGWYGYTF.

This clonotype was seen a few times. This chain connects TRBV3-1 to TRBJ2-5; 7 bases are shared with TRBD2. There are 15 residues in the CDR3. V was pared by 1 base and J by 5 bases, with 7 bases of the junction left unmatched. CDR1 LGHDT and CDR2 YNNKEL come from the germline V gene (reference sequence). The CDR3 DNA reads as TGTGCCAGCAGCCAAGCTGCCGTAGCGGGTGAGACCCAGTACTTC. It encodes CASSQAAVAGETQYF.

This clonotype was observed a handful of times. The chain carries TRBV20-1 and TRBJ2-3; 7 bases are a match to TRBD1. CDR1 is DFQATT, CDR2 SNEGSKA, per germline (reference sequence). V was clipped by 5 bases and J by 6 bases; unmatched bases: 26. The CDR3 extends over 19 amino acids. The CDR3 protein is CSAPRQGGELVWALDTQYF. CDR3 DNA: TGCAGTGCTCCGAGACAGGGCGGCGAACTAGTTTGGGCGCTGGATACGCAGTATTTT.

The rearrangement links TRBV20-1 to TRBJ2-1, with D possibly TRBD2 on 5 matching bases. Trimming took 5 bases from V and 0 from J, leaving 17 bases between them. Germline V CDR1 and CDR2: DFQATT, SNEGSKA (reference sequence). The CDR3 has 16 amino acids. The CDR3 protein is CSARKSGTSSYNEQFF. DNA of the CDR3: TGCAGTGCTCGGAAGAGCGGAACGAGCTCCTACAATGAGCAGTTCTTC.

The CDR3 coding sequence is TGCGCCAGCAGCTTTGGAGGGTTTGACACTGAAGCTTTCTTT. Protein: CASSFGGFDTEAFF. This rearrangement joins TRBV5-1 to TRBJ1-1, with no clear D. CDR3 length equals 14 residues. V lost 2 bases, J lost 3 bases, and 11 bases lay in between. CDR1 and CDR2 (germline): SGHRS, YFSETQ.

A few counts support this clonotype. The chain employs TRBV4-1 and TRBJ1-4, with D hard to call. The CDR3 loop spans 14 amino acids. CDR1 and CDR2 from the germline V gene are MGHRA and YSYEKL. The V end lost 0 bases, the J end lost 8 bases, and 10 bases lay between the germline ends. CDR3 protein: CASSQERGKEKLFF. The CDR3 nucleotides are TGCGCCAGCAGCCAAGAACGGGGAAAGGAAAAACTGTTTTTT.

The V call is TRBV5-6, the J call TRBJ2-1; 10 bases match TRBD2. There are 18 residues in the CDR3. The germline V gene has CDR1 SGHDT and CDR2 YYEEEE. Trimming removed 4 bases from V and 8 bases from J; junction bases left unmatched: 18. The CDR3 loop reads CASSLRGAGGPMIHEQFF. As DNA, the CDR3 is TGTGCCAGCAGCCTCCGTGGAGCGGGGGGGCCTATGATTCATGAGCAGTTCTTC. Full variable domain (remainder filled in from reference TRBV5-6 and TRBJ2-1): DAGVTQSPTHLIKTRGQQVTLRCSPKSGHDTVSWYQQALGQGPQFIFQYYEEEERQRGNFPDRFSGHQFPNYSSELNVNALLLGDSALYLCASSLRGAGGPMIHEQFFGPGTRLTVL.

V and J are TRBV11-2 and TRBJ1-4; D is possibly TRBD1 (5 bases). CDR1 SGHAT and CDR2 FQNNGV come from the germline V gene. There are 14 residues in the CDR3. V dropped 5 bases and J dropped 4 bases, with 11 bases sitting between them. The CDR3 DNA follows: TGTGCCAGCAGCGGTGTAGGGGATAATGAAAAACTGTTTTTT. Protein: CASSGVGDNEKLFF.

CDR3 sequence (DNA): TGCGCCAGCAACGGTCCCGGAGGGGCCGATACGCAGTATTTT. Residues: CASNGPGGADTQYF. The rearrangement links TRBV5-1 to TRBJ2-3, with D possibly TRBD2 on 6 matching bases. V dropped 6 bases and J dropped 6 bases, with 17 bases sitting between them. There are 14 residues in the CDR3. From germline, CDR1 is SGHRS and CDR2 YFSETQ.

This clonotype was recorded a few times. The chain couples TRBV28 to TRBJ2-7, with TRBD2 matching 7 bases. Germline-derived CDR1 and CDR2 are MDHEN and SYDVKM. The CDR3 is 15 amino acids. The J segment lost 6 bases and the V segment lost 7 bases, leaving 15 bases of the junction unmatched. The CDR3 DNA is TGTGCCAGCAAAAAAGCGGGATTAACATTTTCCGAGCAGTACTTC. This translates into CASKKAGLTFSEQYF.

The chain joins TRBV18 to TRBJ2-1, with TRBD2 matching over 15 bases. V trimming: 1 base; J trimming: 8 bases; junction bases outside the gene matches: 9. Germline V lookup: CDR1 KGHSH, CDR2 LQKENI. This CDR3 is built from 18 residues. The CDR3 reads CASSPLKSGLAGGHEQFF. DNA for the CDR3: TGTGCCAGCTCACCACTGAAAAGTGGACTAGCGGGAGGGCATGAGCAGTTCTTC. The whole variable domain, remainder taken from reference TRBV18 and TRBJ2-1, is NAGVMQNPRHLVRRRGQEARLRCSPMKGHSHVYWYRQLPEEGLKFMVYLQKENIIDESGMPKERFSAEFPKEGPSILRIQQVVRGDSAAYFCASSPLKSGLAGGHEQFFGPGTRLTVL.

The chain carries TRBV7-2 and TRBJ2-5; 8 bases line up with TRBD2. Trimming took 3 bases from V and 1 from J; bases not matched to a gene: 4. Per the germline V gene, CDR1 is SGHTA and CDR2 is FQGNSA. The CDR3 runs 15 residues. CDR3 protein: CASSFGREGQETQYF. DNA of the CDR3: TGTGCCAGCAGCTTCGGCCGGGAGGGCCAAGAGACCCAGTACTTC.

This chain uses TRBV20-1 with TRBJ2-3; the D gene could be TRBD1 or TRBD2 (6 bases each). V lost 4 bases and J 0 bases, leaving 8 bases between the germline ends. Germline lookup yields CDR1 DFQATT and CDR2 SNEGSKA (reference sequence). The CDR3 covers 13 residues. The CDR3 sequence: CSAKGGSTDTQYF. CDR3 bases: TGCAGTGCTAAAGGGGGGAGCACAGATACGCAGTATTTT.

The chain is built from TRBV6-2 or TRBV6-3 and TRBJ1-5, with 10 positions matching TRBD1. There are 16 residues in the CDR3. The J segment lost 6 bases and the V segment lost 2 bases, leaving 7 bases of the junction unmatched. Germline CDR1 MNHEY, CDR2 SVGEGT. CDR3 nucleotide sequence: TGTGCCAGCAGTTACACGACAGGGGGCGAAGGTCAGCCCCAGCATTTT. Protein sequence: CASSYTTGGEGQPQHF.

This clonotype was observed a single time. This chain links TRBV24-1 with TRBJ2-1, with a tentative D call TRBD1 (6 bases). V lost 5 bases, J lost 4 bases, and 11 bases lay in between. The V gene's germline CDR1 is KGHDR and CDR2 SFDVKD. The CDR3 has 14 residues. The CDR3 DNA sequence: TGTGCCACCAGTGGTTCCGGGACATACAATGAGCAGTTCTTC. Protein product: CATSGSGTYNEQFF.

This clonotype was seen only a few times. The V gene is TRBV27, the J gene TRBJ2-7, with 9 bases fitting TRBD1. Germline V gene lookup returns CDR1 MNHEY and CDR2 SMNVEV (reference sequence). CDR3 length: 18 residues. The J segment lost 4 bases and the V segment lost 6 bases, leaving 19 bases of the junction unmatched. The CDR3 sequence: CASRLRGTGHGLRYEQYF. The CDR3 DNA sequence: TGTGCCAGCAGATTAAGGGGGACAGGGCATGGCCTTCGGTACGAGCAGTACTTC.

The rearrangement uses TRBV4-2 and TRBJ2-4; TRBD1 might be the D (6 bases). The V gene lost 3 bases and the J gene lost 9 bases, with 18 bases spanning the gap. CDR1 and CDR2 (germline): LGHNA, YNFKEQ. The length of the CDR3 is 15 residues. Here the CDR3 DNA reads TGTGCCAGCAGCCAGGGAGACAGGTCCCGGGCCATTCAGTACTTC. Translated: CASSQGDRSRAIQYF.

V is TRBV20-1 and J is TRBJ1-5; 11 bases map to TRBD1. CDR1 and CDR2 from the germline V gene are DFQATT and SNEGSKA (reference sequence). Germline trimming cut 6 bases from V and 0 bases from J; bases unmatched to any gene: 7. This CDR3 has 16 residues. The CDR3 DNA reads TGCAGTGCACGTGGGACAGGGGGACATAGCAATCAGCCCCAGCATTTT. Amino acid sequence: CSARGTGGHSNQPQHF.

The sample holds a few counts of this clonotype. V usage is TRBV7-9 and J usage is TRBJ2-7; the match to TRBD1 covers 9 bases. CDR3 length: 14 amino acids. Germline CDR1 reads SEHNR; CDR2 reads FQNEAQ (reference sequence). V was pared by 1 base and J by 5 bases, with 3 bases of the junction left unmatched. The CDR3 DNA is TGTGCCAGCAGCTTAGGATGGACAGGGGACGAGCAGTACTTC. This gives the protein CASSLGWTGDEQYF.

The V call is TRBV7-9, the J call TRBJ2-5; the D gene is possibly TRBD2 (6 bases). Germline assignment: CDR1 SEHNR and CDR2 FQNEAQ (reference sequence). The CDR3 totals 15 residues. Trimming removed 9 bases at V and 5 bases at J, with 22 bases between. The CDR3 DNA is TGTGCCAGTTCGTCGGGACTGATTCGAACGGAGACCCAGTACTTC. This encodes CASSSGLIRTETQYF.

The genes are TRBV7-8 and TRBJ2-1; 16 bases fit TRBD2. Germline V gives CDR1 SGHVS, CDR2 FQNEAQ. The V segment lost 3 bases and the J segment 9 bases; nucleotides outside the gene matches: 14. The CDR3 has 19 residues. CDR3 nucleotide sequence: TGTGCCAGCAGCTTGACGGCGTTGGGACTAGCGGGGGGGTTACGTGAGCAGTTCTTC. It encodes CASSLTALGLAGGLREQFF.